A single sample is the source of the 20 T cell receptor beta chains below, sequenced in a study of T cell responses to AZD1222 COVID-19 vaccine. Method: immunoSEQ multiplex PCR; TCRdb's copy keeps in-frame clones and lacks some. This sample has about 120,000 clones, with approximately 87% found just once. This specimen was peripheral blood, taken on day 0 of AZD1222 vaccination. These TCRs come from an adult in good health.

The V gene is TRBV30, the J gene TRBJ1-5; the D gene is possibly TRBD1 (5 bases). The V end lost 4 bases, the J end lost 9 bases, and 19 bases lay between the germline ends. CDR3 length: 14 residues. CDR1 is GTSNPN and CDR2 is SVGIG in the germline V gene (reference sequence). CDR3 protein: CAWTPGRGPWPQHF. The CDR3 DNA sequence: TGTGCCTGGACCCCGGGGCGGGGCCCCTGGCCCCAGCATTTT.

This chain connects TRBV28 to TRBJ1-3, with D perhaps TRBD1 (5 bases). The ends were cut back, 8 bases at V and 0 bases at J, with 20 bases in the middle. The length of the CDR3 is 17 residues. The V gene's germline CDR1 is MDHEN and CDR2 SYDVKM. The CDR3 nucleotides are TGTGCCAGCTCGATTGGGGCAGGAACTGTCTCTGGAAACACCATATATTTT. The encoded protein is CASSIGAGTVSGNTIYF.

CDR3: CASNLGYEQYF. CDR3 nucleotide sequence: TGTGCCAGCAATCTGGGGTACGAGCAGTACTTC. The V gene is TRBV5-6, the J gene TRBJ2-7, with D unclear. Trimming left V 6 bases short and J 4 bases short, with 8 bases between. Germline values: CDR1 SGHDT, CDR2 YYEEEE. The CDR3 covers 11 residues.

This clone was picked up one time. The rearrangement joins TRBV5-4 to TRBJ2-7; perhaps D is TRBD1 or TRBD2 (5 bases each). Germline V gene data show CDR1 as SGHNT and CDR2 as YYREEE (reference sequence). This CDR3 spans 12 amino acids. V lost 2 bases to trimming and J lost 5 bases, with 8 bases between them. CDR3 loop: CASSFWGNEQYF. The CDR3 DNA is TGTGCCAGCAGCTTCTGGGGGAACGAGCAGTACTTC.

The chain employs TRBV25-1 and TRBJ2-7, with a tentative D call TRBD1 (6 bases). CDR1 and CDR2 (germline): MGHDK, SYGVNS. Trimming cost V 3 bases and J 4 bases, with 13 bases left between them. The length of the CDR3 is 14 residues. This chain's CDR3 is CASSESLTGYEQYF. The CDR3 nucleotides read TGTGCCAGCAGTGAGTCTTTGACAGGATACGAGCAGTACTTC.

The chain is built from TRBV6-1 and TRBJ1-1, with D possibly TRBD1 on 5 matching bases. This CDR3 has 14 residues. Trimming stripped 0 bases from V and 5 bases from J, with 10 bases between. Germline V lookup: CDR1 MNHNS, CDR2 SASEGT. The CDR3 reads CASSEAWRGTEAFF. The CDR3, as DNA: TGTGCCAGCAGTGAAGCGTGGAGGGGAACTGAAGCTTTCTTT.

The gene calls are TRBV6-5 and TRBJ1-5; no clear D gene. The ends were cut back, 6 bases at V and 0 bases at J, with 9 bases in the middle. Per the germline V gene, CDR1 is MNHEY and CDR2 is SVGAGI. This CDR3 has 14 amino acids. The CDR3 coding sequence is TGTGCCAGCAGGTCCTCTTATAGCAATCAGCCCCAGCATTTT. As protein: CASRSSYSNQPQHF.

V gene TRBV24-1 combines with J gene TRBJ2-3; 8 bases are shared with TRBD2. V trimming: 2 bases; J trimming: 1 base; junction bases outside the gene matches: 4. CDR1 and CDR2 (germline): KGHDR, SFDVKD. CDR3 length: 16 amino acids. CDR3 DNA sequence: TGTGCCACCAGTGATTACCGGGGGGGCGGCACAGATACGCAGTATTTT. This gives the protein CATSDYRGGGTDTQYF.

The chain combines TRBV10-3 with TRBJ2-3, with TRBD2 matching 7 bases. The CDR3 extends over 14 amino acids. With V trimmed by 10 bases and J by 0 bases, 7 bases remained unmatched. CDR1 ENHRY and CDR2 SYGVKD come from the germline V gene. The CDR3, as DNA: TGTGCCACGGCGGGGGACCCAAGCACAGATACGCAGTATTTT. Protein: CATAGDPSTDTQYF.

This clone was picked up one time. This chain links TRBV6-5 with TRBJ2-7; D remains unclear. The CDR3 sequence is 12 residues long. Trimming removed 8 bases at V and 4 bases at J, with 12 bases between. CDR1 is MNHEY, CDR2 SVGAGI, per germline. The CDR3 sequence: CASRTVTYEQYF. The DNA for the CDR3 is TGTGCCAGCCGAACAGTTACATACGAGCAGTACTTC.

This chain links TRBV19 with TRBJ1-3; D is undetermined. CDR1 LNHDA and CDR2 SQIVND come from the germline V gene (reference sequence). The V and J ends lost 4 bases and 0 bases respectively, with 7 bases between them. This CDR3 is built from 14 residues. The CDR3 loop reads CASSTGGSGNTIYF. CDR3 DNA sequence: TGTGCCAGTAGTACCGGAGGCTCTGGAAACACCATATATTTT.

The sample holds a few counts of this clone. The rearrangement joins TRBV28 to TRBJ2-7, with TRBD2 matching 9 bases. V gave up 0 bases and J gave up 2 bases; unmatched junction bases: 14. The length of the CDR3 is 19 residues. Germline CDR1 MDHEN, CDR2 SYDVKM. The CDR3 bases are TGTGCCAGCAGTTTATGCATAACGGGGGCTAGCGGGGTCCCCTACGAGCAGTACTTC. Protein product: CASSLCITGASGVPYEQYF.

The chain recombines TRBV28 with TRBJ1-5, with D maybe TRBD1 (6 bases). The CDR3 covers 15 residues. V was pared by 6 bases and J by 2 bases, with 14 bases between. Germline CDR1 and CDR2: MDHEN and SYDVKM. As DNA, the CDR3 is TGTGCCAGCAGCCTAGGGGGGGGAGGCAATCAGCCCCAGCATTTT. Amino acid sequence: CASSLGGGGNQPQHF.

The chain links TRBV5-6 to TRBJ1-2; D is undetermined. The CDR3 has 13 residues. CDR1 SGHDT and CDR2 YYEEEE come from the germline V gene. V was shortened by 7 bases and J by 4 bases, with 14 bases between the two germline ends. The CDR3 sequence is CASRPPVGYGYTF. CDR3 in DNA: TGTGCCAGCCGTCCCCCTGTGGGCTATGGCTACACCTTC.

The chain carries TRBV28 and TRBJ2-7, with D perhaps TRBD1 (6 bases). The V gene lost 8 bases and the J gene lost 0 bases, with 14 bases spanning the gap. There are 14 residues in the CDR3. The germline V gene has CDR1 MDHEN and CDR2 SYDVKM. The CDR3 nucleotides read TGTGCCAGCCTACCCCAGGGGAGCTCCTACGAGCAGTACTTC. Protein: CASLPQGSSYEQYF.

The gene calls are TRBV5-6 and TRBJ1-4, with D perhaps matching TRBD1 (5 bases). Germline V CDR1 and CDR2: SGHDT, YYEEEE. With 1 base removed from V and 1 base from J, the gap between germline ends came to 11 bases. The CDR3 consists of 16 residues. The CDR3 nucleotides read TGTGCCAGCAGCTTGCGACAGACGAAAACTAATGAAAAACTGTTTTTT. Its protein is CASSLRQTKTNEKLFF. Full variable domain (outside the CDR3, taken from reference TRBV5-6 and TRBJ1-4): DAGVTQSPTHLIKTRGQQVTLRCSPKSGHDTVSWYQQALGQGPQFIFQYYEEEERQRGNFPDRFSGHQFPNYSSELNVNALLLGDSALYLCASSLRQTKTNEKLFFGSGTQLSVL.

The chain carries TRBV5-1 and TRBJ2-5; 12 nucleotides line up with TRBD2. This CDR3 is built from 18 residues. Looked up from germline, CDR1 is SGHRS and CDR2 is YFSETQ. V shed 4 bases, J shed 0 bases, and the junction held 10 bases outside the gene matches. This CDR3 reads CASSVAGLAGGYQETQYF. The CDR3 DNA reads TGCGCCAGCAGCGTCGCGGGACTAGCGGGTGGGTACCAAGAGACCCAGTACTTC.

This clone was seen just once. The chain has TRBV7-3 and TRBJ2-3; 15 bases are a match to TRBD2. This CDR3 has 15 amino acids. V shed 5 bases, J shed 3 bases, and the junction held 0 bases outside the gene matches. CDR1 SGHTA and CDR2 FQGTGA come from the germline V gene. DNA of the CDR3: TGTGCCAGCAGCGGACTAGCGGGAGGGACAGATACGCAGTATTTT. It encodes CASSGLAGGTDTQYF.

The V call is TRBV2, the J call TRBJ2-1; weak D call: TRBD1 (5 bases). Trimming pared 5 bases from V and 0 bases from J, leaving 8 bases between. The germline V gene encodes CDR1 SNHLY and CDR2 FYNNEI. The CDR3 contains 14 residues. The CDR3 DNA reads as TGTGCCAGCAGTCGACAGAGCTCCTACAATGAGCAGTTCTTC. Protein sequence: CASSRQSSYNEQFF. The full variable domain, in which reference TRBV2 and TRBJ2-1 provide the parts outside the CDR3, is EPEVTQTPSHQVTQMGQEVILRCVPISNHLYFYWYRQILGQKVEFLVSFYNNEISEKSEIFDDQFSVERPDGSNFTLKIRSTKLEDSAMYFCASSRQSSYNEQFFGPGTRLTVL.

Comments on this clone: The same CDR3 arises from other DNA sequences in this sample as well. The chain combines TRBV9 with TRBJ2-1, with D perhaps matching TRBD1 or TRBD2 (6 bases each). Germline values: CDR1 SGDLS, CDR2 YYNGEE. Trimming stripped 3 bases from V and 5 bases from J, with 12 bases between. The CDR3 is 14 amino acids. This chain's CDR3 is CASSAPGGHNEQFF. CDR3 in DNA: TGTGCCAGCAGCGCCCCCGGGGGCCACAATGAGCAGTTCTTC.